Shown below are 15 T cell receptor beta chains from a single sample sequenced in a study of blood T cell repertoires in COVID-19. This table comes from immunoSEQ multiplex PCR, and its TCRdb copy is limited to in-frame clones, with some not included. The sample lists just over 650,000 clones, 90% occurring once. The source material was peripheral blood. The source of these receptors is a woman younger than 35 with acute or convalescent COVID-19.

The rearrangement links TRBV7-9 to TRBJ1-2, with 10 bases that match TRBD1. Germline V CDR1 and CDR2: SEHNR, FQNEAQ (reference sequence). This CDR3 is built from 15 residues. Germline trimming cut 1 base from V and 5 bases from J; bases unmatched to any gene: 4. The CDR3 sequence is CASSLEPGQGYGYTF. CDR3 nucleotides: TGTGCCAGCAGCTTAGAACCGGGACAGGGGTATGGCTACACCTTC.

The J gene is TRBJ2-3, the V gene TRBV2; D is undetermined. V lost 1 base, J lost 4 bases, and 9 bases lay in between. The length of the CDR3 is 14 residues. Per the germline V gene, CDR1 is SNHLY and CDR2 is FYNNEI. In DNA, the CDR3 is TGTGCCAGCAGTGAAGTTCAAGCTCCAGATACGCAGTATTTT. Translating gives CASSEVQAPDTQYF.

V and J are TRBV7-6 and TRBJ2-2; the D gene is possibly TRBD2 (6 bases). CDR3 length: 15 residues. CDR1 and CDR2 from the germline V gene are SGHVS and FNYEAQ. Trimming pared 5 bases from V and 6 bases from J, leaving 16 bases between. The CDR3 bases are TGTGCCAGCAGCCCCGGGGCGGGGTGGCCCGGGGAGCTGTTTTTT. Its protein is CASSPGAGWPGELFF.

The V call is TRBV5-4, the J call TRBJ1-2, with 7 positions matching TRBD1. The CDR3 loop spans 15 amino acids. V gave up 0 bases and J gave up 8 bases; unmatched junction bases: 10. Germline V CDR1 and CDR2: SGHNT, YYREEE (reference sequence). CDR3 nucleotide sequence: TGTGCCAGCAGCTTGGGACAGGGCGTAGCGAGGGGCTACACCTTC. Protein: CASSLGQGVARGYTF.

This rearrangement joins TRBV10-3 to TRBJ2-2; D gene uncertain. There are 14 residues in the CDR3. Germline values: CDR1 ENHRY, CDR2 SYGVKD. Trimming left V 4 bases short and J 4 bases short, with 10 bases between. CDR3 DNA sequence: TGTGCCATCAGTGTGGTGACATCCACCGGGGAGCTGTTTTTT. Protein sequence: CAISVVTSTGELFF.

The rearrangement joins TRBV7-9 to TRBJ1-1; D might be TRBD1 (5 bases). V gave up 5 bases and J gave up 7 bases, with 20 bases separating them. The germline V gene has CDR1 SEHNR and CDR2 FQNEAQ (reference sequence). The CDR3 covers 15 residues. DNA of the CDR3: TGTGCCAGCAGCCCGGGCAAGGACGGGGGGATTGAAGCTTTCTTT. Its protein is CASSPGKDGGIEAFF.

This clone was counted between two and nine times. V usage is TRBV12-5 and J usage is TRBJ1-1, with D maybe TRBD1 (5 bases). The V gene's germline CDR1 is LGHNT and CDR2 FRNRAP. Between the trimmed V and J ends, which lost 10 bases and 4 bases, there was a span of 19 bases. CDR3 length: 14 residues. CDR3 coding DNA: TGTGCTACTTCCCGCAGGGTTGTCGGCACTGAAGCTTTCTTT. Its translation is CATSRRVVGTEAFF.

The V call is TRBV7-8, the J call TRBJ2-7; D unclear. CDR1 and CDR2 from the germline V gene are SGHVS and FQNEAQ. The CDR3 is 15 residues long. Deletions cut 1 base from V and 3 bases from J, with 13 bases between. CDR3 bases: TGTGCCAGCAGCTTAGTGGCAGCGCCTAACTACGAGCAGTACTTC. The encoded protein is CASSLVAAPNYEQYF.

V usage is TRBV6-2 or TRBV6-3 and J usage is TRBJ2-7; tentative D call: TRBD1 (6 bases). Trimming shortened V by 0 bases and J by 3 bases, and 12 bases separated the two germline ends. The CDR3 extends over 15 amino acids. Germline lookup yields CDR1 MNHEY and CDR2 SVGEGT. This CDR3 reads CASSYSKSRGYEQYF. CDR3 DNA sequence: TGTGCCAGCAGTTACTCGAAGTCCAGGGGCTACGAGCAGTACTTC.

The V gene is TRBV13, the J gene TRBJ2-3; 14 bases line up with TRBD2. From germline, CDR1 is PRHDT and CDR2 FYEKMQ (reference sequence). The CDR3 contains 17 residues. J gave up 2 bases and V 5 bases, and 6 bases lay outside the gene matches. This CDR3 is CASSAGTSGGPTDTQYF. Here the CDR3 DNA reads TGTGCCAGCAGCGCCGGGACTAGCGGGGGCCCCACAGATACGCAGTATTTT.

The rearrangement uses TRBV7-8 and TRBJ1-1; D may be TRBD1 (6 bases). The V gene lost 1 base and the J gene lost 4 bases, with 13 bases spanning the gap. The germline V gene has CDR1 SGHVS and CDR2 FQNEAQ. The CDR3 is 15 amino acids. The CDR3 protein is CASSLVRGAITEAFF. The CDR3 nucleotides are TGTGCCAGCAGCTTAGTTCGGGGGGCGATCACTGAAGCTTTCTTT. Drawing the rest from reference TRBV7-8 and TRBJ1-1, the complete variable domain is GAGVSQSPRYKVAKRGQDVALRCDPISGHVSLFWYQQALGQGPEFLTYFQNEAQLDKSGLPSDRFFAERPEGSVSTLKIQRTQQEDSAVYLCASSLVRGAITEAFFGQGTRLTVV.

The rearrangement joins TRBV6-6 to TRBJ2-3; D unclear. Germline V gives CDR1 MNHNY, CDR2 SVGAGI (reference sequence). The CDR3 has 14 amino acids. The germline V and J ends were trimmed by 7 bases and 2 bases, with 13 bases remaining between them. CDR3 sequence (DNA): TGTGCCAGCATCTTAGACACCTCCACAGATACGCAGTATTTT. It translates to CASILDTSTDTQYF.

This clone was seen once. The CDR3 bases are TGTGCCACCAGCAGAGATGGTTACGGGATAAACTATGGCTACACCTTC. Translating gives CATSRDGYGINYGYTF. This chain links TRBV15 with TRBJ1-2; D call uncertain. The CDR3 is made up of 16 amino acids. Germline V gene data show CDR1 as LNHNV and CDR2 as YYDKDF (reference sequence). V was cut by 0 bases and J by 2 bases, with 13 bases left in between.

This chain connects TRBV14 to TRBJ2-1; the D is unclear. The germline V and J ends were trimmed by 4 bases and 8 bases, with 9 bases remaining between them. The CDR3 runs to 12 residues. CDR1 SGHDN and CDR2 FVKESK come from the germline V gene. The CDR3 sequence: CASSLNQDEQFF. The CDR3 bases are TGTGCCAGCAGCCTAAACCAGGATGAGCAGTTCTTC.

The rearrangement joins TRBV6-1 to TRBJ1-1; the match to TRBD1 covers 7 bases. The CDR3 spans 12 residues. With 1 base clipped from V and 13 bases from J, the junction kept 6 bases outside the gene matches. Per germline, CDR1 MNHNS and CDR2 SASEGT. DNA for the CDR3: TGTGCCAGCAGTGAAGTACAGGGGAAGCTTTTCTTT. This sequence encodes CASSEVQGKLFF.